These 10 T cell receptor beta chains were all obtained from the same sample, sequenced in a study of cytomegalovirus exposure and HLA in healthy donors. It was with 60 Vbeta and 13 Jbeta primers that the PCR ran. Assay: immunoSEQ multiplex PCR; the TCRdb copy retains only in-frame clones and omits some. The sample has roughly 180,000 clones, around 80% seen once. Source material: PBMCs. Source of these receptors: a man aged 40-55 years in good health and CMV-seronegative.

The rearrangement uses TRBV11-3 and TRBJ2-1, with D possibly matching TRBD2 (6 bases). The CDR3 has 15 amino acids. CDR1 is SGHNT and CDR2 is YENEEA in the germline V gene. V lost 4 bases and J lost 9, with 19 bases in between. CDR3 coding DNA: TGTGCCAGCAGCTCCCGCGGGGCGGGGATTGGTGAGCAGTTCTTC. It specifies CASSSRGAGIGEQFF.

The rearrangement links TRBV5-6 to TRBJ2-7; D is unresolved. This CDR3 has 14 amino acids. Deletions cut 0 bases from V and 2 bases from J, with 9 bases between. CDR1 SGHDT and CDR2 YYEEEE come from the germline V gene. In nucleotides, the CDR3 is TGTGCCAGCAGCTTGGGAGCGAACACCTACGAGCAGTACTTC. Residues: CASSLGANTYEQYF.

This clone was seen just once. The chain has TRBV11-1 and TRBJ1-2, with 9 bases that match TRBD1. The junction had 3 bases not matched to a gene; V was cut back by 5 bases and J by 5 bases. Germline-derived CDR1 and CDR2 are SGHAT and FQDESV (reference sequence). This CDR3 contains 13 residues. The CDR3 DNA follows: TGTGCCAGCAGCCCGGACAGGGGATATGGCTACACCTTC. This gives the protein CASSPDRGYGYTF.

The chain joins TRBV7-2 to TRBJ2-1, with 8 bases aligning to TRBD2. CDR3 length: 18 amino acids. V gave up 4 bases and J gave up 7 bases; unmatched junction bases: 18. Germline CDR1 is SGHTA and CDR2 is FQGNSA. CDR3 DNA sequence: TGTGCCAGCAGCTCAAACCTCCTTGGAAGCGGGGGCGCGAATGAGCAGTTCTTC. Protein: CASSSNLLGSGGANEQFF.

V usage is TRBV4-3 and J usage is TRBJ1-1; D gene uncertain. Germline V gene data show CDR1 as LGHNA and CDR2 as YSLEER. Deletions cut 1 base from V and 0 bases from J, with 6 bases between. The CDR3 is 14 residues long. CDR3 loop: CASSQGRVNTEAFF. The CDR3 coding sequence is TGCGCCAGCAGCCAAGGGAGGGTGAACACTGAAGCTTTCTTT.

V usage is TRBV7-2 and J usage is TRBJ2-3; 9 nucleotides line up with TRBD2. CDR3 length: 16 amino acids. V lost 1 base, J lost 2 bases, and 4 bases stayed unmatched. Germline V CDR1 and CDR2: SGHTA, FQGNSA. The CDR3 nucleotides are TGTGCCAGCAGCTTAGGACTAGCGGAAGACACAGATACGCAGTATTTT. Translating gives CASSLGLAEDTDTQYF.

This rearrangement joins TRBV7-3 to TRBJ2-5; 7 bases align to TRBD1. The CDR3 runs to 13 residues. The ends lost 5 bases at V and 4 bases at J; junction bases unmatched: 4. The germline gives CDR1 SGHTA, CDR2 FQGTGA. Here the CDR3 DNA reads TGTGCCAGCAGCCCAGGGGGTAGAGAGACCCAGTACTTC. Translated, it gives CASSPGGRETQYF. The variable domain in full, with the rest retrieved from reference TRBV7-3 and TRBJ2-5, is GAGVSQTPSNKVTEKGKYVELRCDPISGHTALYWYRQSLGQGPEFLIYFQGTGAADDSGLPNDRFFAVRPEGSVSTLKIQRTERGDSAVYLCASSPGGRETQYFGPGTRLLVL.

The DNA for the CDR3 is TGCAGCGTTGGCTCTACAGGGGGCGGACAGCCCCAGCATTTT. Its protein is CSVGSTGGGQPQHF. This chain uses TRBV29-1 with TRBJ1-5, with 9 bases lining up with TRBD1. The CDR3 extends over 14 amino acids. Germline values: CDR1 SQVTM, CDR2 ANQGSEA. V trimming: 4 bases; J trimming: 7 bases; junction bases outside the gene matches: 8.

The V and J genes are TRBV6-5 and TRBJ2-3; TRBD2 matches at 8 bases. Germline V lookup: CDR1 MNHEY, CDR2 SVGAGI. After removal of 6 bases from V and 4 bases from J, the junction contained 6 bases not matched to a gene. The CDR3 runs to 14 residues. In DNA, the CDR3 is TGTGCCAGCAGCCTTAGCGGGGTCCCAGATACGCAGTATTTT. Protein: CASSLSGVPDTQYF.

This clone was counted between two and nine times. The rearrangement uses TRBV28 and TRBJ1-6; D perhaps matches TRBD1 (5 bases). Between the trimmed V and J ends, which lost 5 bases and 0 bases, there was a span of 11 bases. The CDR3 is 16 amino acids. The germline V gene encodes CDR1 MDHEN and CDR2 SYDVKM. As DNA, the CDR3 is TGTGCCAGCAGTGGGGGGACGAGCTCCTATAATTCACCCCTCCACTTT. Translating it yields CASSGGTSSYNSPLHF.